This entry features one T cell receptor beta chain sequence. Assay used: immunoSEQ multiplex PCR; TCRdb lists only in-frame clones, some missing. The sample shows around 2.3 million clones, approximately 95% of them seen only once. The CDR3 contains 13 residues. CDR1 is SGHNT, CDR2 YENEEA, per germline. V lost 5 bases to trimming and J lost 4 bases, with 11 bases between them. The data derive from a study of shared clonotypes between healthy human individuals. Sequencing was performed on naive CD4+ T cells sorted from blood. Subset in this sample: CD45RA+ positively selected. V is TRBV11-3 and J is TRBJ2-5; D might be TRBD1 or TRBD2, each matching 5 bases. This TCR derives from a man younger than 35 in good health. The CDR3 DNA follows: TGTGCCAGCAGCGCCCGTGGGGGAGAGACCCAGTACTTC. It yields the protein CASSARGGETQYF.